The T cell receptor beta chain described here comes from a study of blood T cell repertoires in COVID-19. There are a few counts of this clone. The method was immunoSEQ multiplex PCR; TCRdb's version includes in-frame clones alone and lacks a portion of them. Here the sample spans 200,000 to 300,000 clones, 75% to 90% being singletons. The origin of this receptor is a woman in her thirties or forties with acute COVID-19. Sequenced input: PBMCs or T cells enriched from blood (not recorded which).

The CDR3 loop is CASSIESGTDQAFF. For the CDR3, the DNA is TGTGCCAGCAGCATAGAATCCGGGACAGATCAAGCTTTCTTT. The rearrangement joins TRBV6-5 to TRBJ1-1; 7 bases map to TRBD1. There are 14 residues in the CDR3. With 6 bases clipped from V and 9 bases from J, the junction kept 13 bases outside the gene matches. The germline V gene has CDR1 MNHEY and CDR2 SVGAGI.